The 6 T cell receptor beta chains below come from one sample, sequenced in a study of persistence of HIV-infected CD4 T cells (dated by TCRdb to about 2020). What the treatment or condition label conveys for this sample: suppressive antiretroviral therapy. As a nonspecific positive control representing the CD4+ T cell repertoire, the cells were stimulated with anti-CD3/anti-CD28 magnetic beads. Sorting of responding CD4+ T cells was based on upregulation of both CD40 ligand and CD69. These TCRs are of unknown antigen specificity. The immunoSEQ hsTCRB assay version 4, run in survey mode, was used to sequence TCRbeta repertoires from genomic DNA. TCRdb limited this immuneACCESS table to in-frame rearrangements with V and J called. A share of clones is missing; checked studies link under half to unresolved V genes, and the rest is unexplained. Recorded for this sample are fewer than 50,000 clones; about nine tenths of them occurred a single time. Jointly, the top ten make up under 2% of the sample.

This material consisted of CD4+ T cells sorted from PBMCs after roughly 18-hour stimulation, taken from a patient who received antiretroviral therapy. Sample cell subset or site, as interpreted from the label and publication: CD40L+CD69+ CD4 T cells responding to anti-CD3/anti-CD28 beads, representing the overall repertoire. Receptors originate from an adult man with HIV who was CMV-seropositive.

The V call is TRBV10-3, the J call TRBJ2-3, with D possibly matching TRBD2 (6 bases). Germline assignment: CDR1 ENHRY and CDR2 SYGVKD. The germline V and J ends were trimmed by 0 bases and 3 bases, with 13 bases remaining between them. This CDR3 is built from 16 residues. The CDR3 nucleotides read TGTGCCATCAGTGAGTCGACGGGAGCGACGACAGATACGCAGTATTTT. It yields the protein CAISESTGATTDTQYF.

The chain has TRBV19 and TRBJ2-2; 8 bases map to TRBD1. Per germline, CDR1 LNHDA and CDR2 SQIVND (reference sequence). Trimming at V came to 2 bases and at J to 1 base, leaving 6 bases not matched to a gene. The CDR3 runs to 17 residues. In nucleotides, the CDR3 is TGTGCCAGTAGTATAAACAGGGGGACAGGGAACACCGGGGAGCTGTTTTTT. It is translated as CASSINRGTGNTGELFF.

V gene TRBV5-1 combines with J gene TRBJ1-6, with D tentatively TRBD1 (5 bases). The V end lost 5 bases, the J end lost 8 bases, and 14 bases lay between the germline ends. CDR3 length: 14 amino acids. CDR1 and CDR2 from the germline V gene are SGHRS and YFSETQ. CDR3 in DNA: TGCGCCAGCAGATCTAGGGGAGTGGATTCACCCCTCCACTTT. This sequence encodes CASRSRGVDSPLHF. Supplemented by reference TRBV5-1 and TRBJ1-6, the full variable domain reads KAGVTQTPRYLIKTRGQQVTLSCSPISGHRSVSWYQQTPGQGLQFLFEYFSETQRNKGNFPGRFSGRQFSNSRSEMNVSTLELGDSALYLCASRSRGVDSPLHFGNGTRLTVT.

The CDR3 sequence is CASSGWGVAAYGYTF. For the CDR3, the DNA is TGTGCCAGCAGTGGATGGGGGGTGGCCGCATATGGCTACACCTTC. This rearrangement joins TRBV25-1 to TRBJ1-2, with D tentatively TRBD1 (5 bases). This CDR3 is 15 amino acids long. Trimming left V 4 bases short and J 5 bases short, with 17 bases between. Per the germline V gene, CDR1 is MGHDK and CDR2 is SYGVNS.

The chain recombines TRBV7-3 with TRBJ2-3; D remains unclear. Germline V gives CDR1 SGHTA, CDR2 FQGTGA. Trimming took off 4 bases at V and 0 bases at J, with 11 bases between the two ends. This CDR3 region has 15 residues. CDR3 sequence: CASSSPRPSTDTQYF. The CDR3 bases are TGTGCCAGCAGCTCCCCTCGGCCCAGCACAGATACGCAGTATTTT.

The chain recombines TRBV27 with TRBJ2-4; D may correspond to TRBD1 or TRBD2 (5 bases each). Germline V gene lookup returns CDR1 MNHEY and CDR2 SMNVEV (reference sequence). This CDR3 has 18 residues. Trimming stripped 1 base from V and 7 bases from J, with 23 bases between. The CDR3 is CASSLFPAGGSAVNIQYF. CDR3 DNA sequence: TGTGCCAGCAGTTTATTTCCAGCTGGGGGTTCGGCCGTTAACATTCAGTACTTC.